This passage covers 22 T cell receptor beta chains from one sample sequenced in a study of T cells after yellow fever vaccination. TCRdb re-called the 5' RACE reads with MiXCR, one entry per CDR3 protein. Among 620,000 or so distinct CDR3 sequences listed, 17% were seen once. Sample: PBMCs, taken less than 6 days after the first yellow fever vaccination. The receptor source for this set is a man between 18 and 35 years old who received the YFV17D yellow fever vaccine.

This clonotype was seen many times. The gene calls are TRBV7-8 and TRBJ2-1, with 10 bases fitting TRBD2. CDR1 is SGHVS, CDR2 FQNEAQ, per germline. There are 16 residues in the CDR3. Trimming removed 5 bases from V and 0 bases from J; junction bases left unmatched: 4. CDR3 protein: CASSPAGGYSYNEQFF. DNA of the CDR3: TGTGCCAGCAGCCCAGCGGGGGGGTACTCCTACAATGAGCAGTTCTTC.

A few counts support this clonotype. This chain connects TRBV20-1 to TRBJ2-3, with D uncertain. V shed 2 bases and J shed 0 bases, with 6 bases lying between them. Germline V gene data show CDR1 as DFQATT and CDR2 as SNEGSKA (reference sequence). The CDR3 covers 13 residues. Here the CDR3 reads CSARNFSTDTQYF. As DNA, the CDR3 is TGCAGTGCTAGAAATTTTAGCACAGATACGCAGTATTTT.

The chain is built from TRBV7-9 and TRBJ2-1; TRBD1 might be the D (6 bases). V lost 8 bases to trimming and J lost 8 bases, with 19 bases between them. Germline V gene data show CDR1 as SEHNR and CDR2 as FQNEAQ (reference sequence). This CDR3 has 14 residues. Written as DNA, the CDR3 is TGTGCCAGCTCGGACAGACGACTCGAGGATGAGCAGTTCTTC. Its translation is CASSDRRLEDEQFF.

This clonotype was counted only a few times. V usage is TRBV12-3 or TRBV12-4 and J usage is TRBJ1-1, with D possibly TRBD1 on 5 matching bases. The length of the CDR3 is 13 residues. V was pared by 6 bases and J by 4 bases, with 12 bases between. DNA for the CDR3: TGTGCCAGCAGATCGGGGGGGTTCACTGAAGCTTTCTTT. Its translation is CASRSGGFTEAFF.

This clonotype was counted at least ten times. The V call is TRBV6-6, the J call TRBJ1-5; D possibly corresponds to TRBD1 (6 bases). Germline lookup yields CDR1 MNHNY and CDR2 SVGAGI (reference sequence). CDR3 length equals 12 residues. V was shortened by 6 bases and J by 4 bases, with 7 bases between the two germline ends. CDR3 coding DNA: TGTGCCAGCAGAGGGGGAAATCAGCCCCAGCATTTT. Translation gives CASRGGNQPQHF.

The table lists this clonotype with a few counts. The chain has TRBV6-5 and TRBJ2-1; 8 bases agree with TRBD1. The trim removed 4 bases at V and 15 bases at J, leaving 8 bases unmatched. Germline V gives CDR1 MNHEY, CDR2 SVGAGI. This CDR3 region has 12 residues. This CDR3 is CASSSTGVSLFF. The CDR3 coding sequence is TGTGCCAGCAGTTCGACAGGGGTTAGCCTGTTCTTC.

This clonotype appeared a few times. The chain recombines TRBV28 with TRBJ2-5, with D tentatively TRBD2 (5 bases). Per germline, CDR1 MDHEN and CDR2 SYDVKM. The CDR3 extends over 13 amino acids. V dropped 8 bases and J dropped 2 bases, with 12 bases sitting between them. Written as DNA, the CDR3 is TGTGCCAGCTCCCGGGAACGACAAGAGACCCAGTACTTC. Residues: CASSRERQETQYF.

This clonotype showed up just a few times. This chain connects TRBV12-3 or TRBV12-4 to TRBJ1-2; 8 bases line up with TRBD1. V gave up 3 bases and J gave up 7 bases; unmatched junction bases: 4. The CDR3 has 13 residues. As DNA, the CDR3 is TGTGCCAGCAGTTTCCAGGGGGCCAGTGGCTACACCTTC. Translation: CASSFQGASGYTF.

The chain uses TRBV6-1 and TRBJ1-2; no definite D call. Deletions cut 7 bases from V and 2 bases from J, with 14 bases between. The germline CDR1 and CDR2 sequences are MNHNS and SASEGT. The CDR3 extends over 14 amino acids. The CDR3 is CASTILVGNYGYTF. CDR3 in DNA: TGTGCCAGCACCATCCTGGTGGGAAACTATGGCTACACCTTC.

The chain has TRBV4-3 and TRBJ2-7; D is possibly TRBD2 (5 bases). The germline V gene has CDR1 LGHNA and CDR2 YSLEER. The CDR3 is 16 amino acids. With 4 bases removed from V and 4 bases from J, the gap between germline ends came to 20 bases. In DNA form, the CDR3 reads TGCGCCAGCAGCCCGAGGGTTCGAAAACCCGTTTACGAGCAGTACTTC. Translated, it gives CASSPRVRKPVYEQYF.

CDR3 amino acids: CASSLHGAGPTDTQYF. The DNA for the CDR3 is TGCGCCAGCAGCCTCCACGGGGCGGGGCCCACAGATACGCAGTATTTT. The chain joins TRBV4-1 to TRBJ2-3; D is perhaps TRBD2 (6 bases). V lost 4 bases to trimming and J lost 2 bases, with 16 bases between them. The CDR3 runs to 16 residues. Germline-derived CDR1 and CDR2 are MGHRA and YSYEKL.

This clonotype came up many times. The J gene is TRBJ2-1, the V gene TRBV27; 8 nucleotides align to TRBD1. This CDR3 has 14 amino acids. J gave up 9 bases and V 3 bases, and 7 bases lay outside the gene matches. From germline, CDR1 is MNHEY and CDR2 SMNVEV (reference sequence). This chain's CDR3 is CASSFARGQGEQFF. The DNA of the CDR3 is TGTGCCAGCAGTTTTGCCAGGGGGCAGGGTGAGCAGTTCTTC.

This chain joins TRBV29-1 and TRBJ1-5; D is ambiguous. Trimming cost V 4 bases and J 0 bases, with 7 bases left between them. The CDR3 is 13 residues long. Looked up from germline, CDR1 is SQVTM and CDR2 is ANQGSEA. The CDR3 loop is CSVAVNSNQPQHF. The CDR3 DNA is TGCAGCGTTGCAGTTAATAGCAATCAGCCCCAGCATTTT. The variable domain in full, completed from reference TRBV29-1 and TRBJ1-5, reads SAVISQKPSRDICQRGTSLTIQCQVDSQVTMMFWYRQQPGQSLTLIATANQGSEATYESGFVIDKFPISRPNLTFSTLTVSNMSPEDSSIYLCSVAVNSNQPQHFGDGTRLSIL.

A few counts support this clonotype. J is TRBJ2-3 and V is TRBV4-2; 10 bases are shared with TRBD2. CDR1 is LGHNA and CDR2 is YNFKEQ in the germline V gene. Trimming at V came to 3 bases and at J to 8 bases, leaving 8 bases not matched to a gene. The CDR3 sequence is 15 residues long. The CDR3 bases are TGTGCCAGCAGCCAGCCTAGGACTAGCGGCGCTACGCAGTATTTT. It codes for CASSQPRTSGATQYF.

The rearrangement links TRBV28 to TRBJ2-7; D gene ambiguous. V dropped 5 bases and J dropped 7 bases, with 15 bases sitting between them. Germline lookup yields CDR1 MDHEN and CDR2 SYDVKM. The CDR3 is 13 amino acids. The CDR3 region is CASSPSLRWEQYV. CDR3 in DNA: TGTGCCAGCAGTCCATCACTACGATGGGAGCAGTACGTC.

The chain carries TRBV20-1 and TRBJ2-3, with TRBD2 identical over 8 bases. V shed 2 bases and J 0 bases; nucleotides not matched to a gene: 10. CDR3 length: 17 residues. CDR1 is DFQATT, CDR2 SNEGSKA, per germline (reference sequence). DNA for the CDR3: TGCAGTGCTAGACGGGGGGGACGTATTCCTAGCACAGATACGCAGTATTTT. As protein: CSARRGGRIPSTDTQYF.

The chain is built from TRBV6-1 and TRBJ1-5, with 7 bases that match TRBD1. J was trimmed by 8 bases and V by 3 bases; bases with no gene match: 7. Germline loops: CDR1 MNHNS, CDR2 SASEGT. This CDR3 is built from 14 residues. The CDR3 reads CASSDGDREKPQHF. The CDR3, as DNA: TGTGCCAGCAGTGACGGTGACAGGGAGAAGCCCCAGCATTTT.

This clonotype has only a few counts. This sequence joins TRBV20-1 and TRBJ2-7; either TRBD1 or TRBD2 may fit D (5 bases each). The germline V gene has CDR1 DFQATT and CDR2 SNEGSKA (reference sequence). CDR3 length: 12 residues. V lost 3 bases and J 4 bases, leaving 10 bases between the germline ends. This CDR3 is CSASEGPYEQYF. The CDR3 DNA is TGCAGTGCTAGCGAGGGACCTTACGAGCAGTACTTC.

The chain employs TRBV6-2 or TRBV6-3 and TRBJ2-1; D remains unclear. V was pared by 4 bases and J by 0 bases, with 10 bases between. The CDR3 contains 15 residues. Per germline, CDR1 MNHEY and CDR2 SVGEGT. The CDR3 DNA is TGTGCCAGCAGTTCCTCGAAGAGCTCCTACAATGAGCAGTTCTTC. This encodes CASSSSKSSYNEQFF.

The rearrangement uses TRBV29-1 and TRBJ1-4, with TRBD1 matching 7 bases. J gave up 7 bases and V 6 bases, and 8 bases lay outside the gene matches. There are 13 residues in the CDR3. CDR1 is SQVTM, CDR2 ANQGSEA, per germline. The CDR3 sequence: CSVSRGSGEKLFF. The DNA for the CDR3 is TGCAGCGTGAGCAGGGGGTCTGGTGAAAAACTGTTTTTT.

This chain links TRBV7-2 with TRBJ1-2; D ambiguous. The V gene's germline CDR1 is SGHTA and CDR2 FQGNSA. This CDR3 is built from 15 residues. Trimming cost V 0 bases and J 0 bases, with 8 bases left between them. This CDR3 is CASSLAGTANYGYTF. CDR3 in DNA: TGTGCCAGCAGCTTAGCGGGAACAGCTAACTATGGCTACACCTTC. Variable domain in full (rest from reference TRBV7-2 and TRBJ1-2): GAGVSQSPSNKVTEKGKDVELRCDPISGHTALYWYRQSLGQGLEFLIYFQGNSAPDKSGLPSDRFSAERTGGSVSTLTIQRTQQEDSAVYLCASSLAGTANYGYTFGSGTRLTVV.

The chain joins TRBV27 to TRBJ2-7; 8 nucleotides agree with TRBD2. Trimming at V came to 5 bases and at J to 1 base, leaving 13 bases not matched to a gene. This CDR3 is built from 17 residues. Germline V CDR1 and CDR2: MNHEY, SMNVEV (reference sequence). The CDR3 region has the DNA TGTGCCAGCAGTCAACTACTAGCGGACCGAGGATCCTACGAGCAGTACGTC. It specifies CASSQLLADRGSYEQYV.